This passage covers 5 T cell receptor beta chains from one sample sequenced in a study of human T cells and chemical hapten exposure. TCRdb ran MiXCR on the 5' RACE reads and lists one entry per CDR3 protein. The profile covers some 78,000 distinct CDR3 sequences, with less than 9.5% appearing a single time and around 2% taken by the ten largest. Unfractionated whole blood yielded the extracted total RNA. These receptors all come from a male donor in good health.

The table lists this clonotype with a few counts. The chain has TRBV14 and TRBJ1-6, with 7 bases aligning to TRBD1. The CDR3 is made up of 13 amino acids. V shed 8 bases and J 10 bases; nucleotides not matched to a gene: 8. Germline V gene lookup returns CDR1 SGHDN and CDR2 FVKESK. This CDR3 reads CASRRGRTSPLHF. The CDR3 DNA reads as TGTGCCAGCCGGAGGGGGCGGACGTCACCCCTCCACTTT.

V gene TRBV6-5 combines with J gene TRBJ2-5; 8 bases align to TRBD1. Germline V gives CDR1 MNHEY, CDR2 SVGAGI. This CDR3 has 13 residues. V shed 5 bases, J shed 5 bases, and the junction held 4 bases outside the gene matches. CDR3 in amino acids: CASSPRQGETQYF. The CDR3 region has the DNA TGTGCCAGCAGTCCGCGACAGGGGGAGACCCAGTACTTC.

The sample holds many counts of this clonotype. The genes are TRBV25-1 and TRBJ1-5; tentative D call: TRBD1 (5 bases). Germline assignment: CDR1 MGHDK and CDR2 SYGVNS. The CDR3 loop spans 13 amino acids. V was shortened by 4 bases and J by 1 base, with 5 bases between the two germline ends. CDR3 sequence reads: CASSGGSNQPQHF. As DNA, the CDR3 is TGTGCCAGCAGTGGGGGGAGCAATCAGCCCCAGCATTTT.

V gene TRBV4-1 combines with J gene TRBJ2-7, with 8 bases lining up with TRBD1. Trimming cost V 1 base and J 5 bases; bases outside gene matches: 10. CDR3 length: 16 amino acids. Germline CDR1 reads MGHRA; CDR2 reads YSYEKL. The CDR3 nucleotides read TGCGCCAGCAGCCAAGTCCCGGACAGGGAAGAGGACGAGCAGTACTTC. It codes for CASSQVPDREEDEQYF.

There are a few counts of this clonotype. Compared with germline, one end of the junction differs, possibly owing to a read error. The rearrangement joins TRBV9 to TRBJ1-2; 8 nucleotides agree with TRBD1. The CDR3 runs 15 residues. From germline, CDR1 is SGDLS and CDR2 YYNGEE. CDR3 DNA: TGTGCCAGCAGCCCCGCGGACAGGGCCCCATATGGCGACACCTTC. As protein: CASSPADRAPYGDTF.